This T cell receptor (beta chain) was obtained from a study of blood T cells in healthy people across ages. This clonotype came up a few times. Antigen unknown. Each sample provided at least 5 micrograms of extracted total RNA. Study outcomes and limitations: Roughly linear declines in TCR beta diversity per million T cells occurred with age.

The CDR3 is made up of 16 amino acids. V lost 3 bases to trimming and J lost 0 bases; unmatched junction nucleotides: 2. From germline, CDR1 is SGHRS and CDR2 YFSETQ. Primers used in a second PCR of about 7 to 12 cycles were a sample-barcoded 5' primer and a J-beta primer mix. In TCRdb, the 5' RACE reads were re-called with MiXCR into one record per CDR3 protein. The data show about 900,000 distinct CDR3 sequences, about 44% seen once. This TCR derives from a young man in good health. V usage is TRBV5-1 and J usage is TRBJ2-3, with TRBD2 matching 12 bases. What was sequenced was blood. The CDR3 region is CASSYGLAGSTDTQYF. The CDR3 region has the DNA TGCGCCAGCAGCTATGGACTAGCGGGGAGCACAGATACGCAGTATTTT.